Listed below are T cell receptor beta chains from one sample, sequenced in a study of blood T cell repertoires in COVID-19. Using immunoSEQ multiplex PCR, the repertoire was profiled, and TCRdb retains in-frame clones only, with some absent. In the table there are about 160,000 clones, around four fifths of which are singletons. The sequencing input was peripheral blood. These receptor sequences come from a man aged 40-49 years who had recovered from COVID-19. Both conserved end residues are part of each CDR3. A D gene is named only where the DNA matches it firmly. Where a row states a size, it is once, few, many or the class of an expanded clone; other rows omit it.

j_call d_call v_call clone_size cdr3_aa cdr3_nt
TRBJ2-2 TRBD1 TRBV7-3 NA CASSPTGQGAHLGELFF TGTGCCAGCAGTCCTACTGGACAGGGGGCGCATCTCGGGGAGCTGTTTTTT
TRBJ2-2 NA TRBV5-5 NA CASSLGLFAGELFF TGTGCCAGCAGCTTGGGACTTTTCGCCGGGGAGCTGTTTTTT
TRBJ2-5 NA TRBV5-4 once CASSPDYHGETQYF TGTGCCAGCAGCCCCGACTACCACGGAGAGACCCAGTACTTC
TRBJ2-1 NA TRBV5-1 once CASSLTSAYNEQFF TGCGCCAGCAGCTTGACCTCAGCCTACAATGAGCAGTTCTTC
TRBJ2-5 TRBD1 TRBV7-2 NA CASSLAPRRDRETQYF TGTGCCAGCAGCTTAGCGCCCCGGAGGGACAGGGAGACCCAGTACTTC
TRBJ2-7 NA TRBV6-5 NA CASSPIDYEQYF TGTGCCAGCAGTCCGATAGACTACGAGCAGTACTTC
TRBJ2-5 NA TRBV3-1/TRBV3-2 NA CASSQTWGGLRRETQYF TGTGCCAGCAGCCAAACTTGGGGGGGCCTCAGGAGGGAGACCCAGTACTTC
TRBJ2-2 TRBD1 TRBV3-1/TRBV3-2 once CASSPWTGWNTGELFF TGTGCCAGCAGCCCTTGGACAGGGTGGAACACCGGGGAGCTGTTTTTT
TRBJ1-6 NA TRBV11-3 NA CASSSRGYNSPLHF TGTGCCAGCAGCTCCAGGGGATATAATTCACCCCTCCACTTT
TRBJ2-7 NA TRBV2 NA CASSESLATEKYF TGTGCCAGCAGTGAATCACTGGCTACAGAGAAGTACTTC
TRBJ2-7 TRBD2 TRBV6-1 NA CASSEGLAGGLSYEQYF TGTGCCAGCAGTGAAGGGCTAGCGGGAGGCCTTTCCTACGAGCAGTACTTC
TRBJ1-5 TRBD1 TRBV6-5 NA CASSRQGTGQPQHF TGTGCCAGCAGTAGACAGGGAACTGGTCAGCCCCAGCATTTT
TRBJ1-5 NA TRBV7-9 many CASSYPGGDQHF TGTGCCAGCAGTTACCCCGGGGGGGATCAGCATTTT
TRBJ2-2 NA TRBV7-2 NA CASSPLHNTGELFF TGTGCCAGCAGCCCACTACACAACACCGGGGAGCTGTTTTTT